These 31 T cell receptor beta chains were sequenced from one sample in a study of blood T cell repertoires in COVID-19. Only in-frame clones appear in the TCRdb table, and some are missing; sequencing was by immunoSEQ multiplex PCR. The sample has fewer than 500,000 clones; around 90% are singletons. Specimen: PBMCs or T cells enriched from blood (not recorded which). These receptors all come from a woman aged 18-29 years with acute COVID-19.

This clone was recorded only once. The V gene is TRBV7-2, the J gene TRBJ1-1; D is possibly TRBD1 (6 bases). Germline V gene data show CDR1 as SGHTA and CDR2 as FQGNSA. V lost 6 bases and J 1 base, leaving 15 bases between the germline ends. This CDR3 region has 15 residues. The chain's CDR3 is CASSPTIQGNTEAFF. Written as DNA, the CDR3 is TGTGCCAGCAGTCCTACGATACAGGGGAACACTGAAGCTTTCTTT.

The rearrangement uses TRBV2 and TRBJ1-2; unclear D gene. The V end was cut by 3 bases, the J end by 1 base, with 6 bases between. Per germline, CDR1 SNHLY and CDR2 FYNNEI. This CDR3 comprises 13 residues. CDR3 coding DNA: TGTGCCAGCAGTGATGAGAATAACTATGGCTACACCTTC. It yields the protein CASSDENNYGYTF.

This clone came up once. The V and J genes are TRBV19 and TRBJ1-2, with D tentatively TRBD1 (6 bases). V was cut by 6 bases and J by 2 bases, with 13 bases left in between. CDR3 length equals 14 residues. The V gene's germline CDR1 is LNHDA and CDR2 SQIVND (reference sequence). CDR3 sequence: CASRVYTGNYGYTF. Written as DNA, the CDR3 is TGTGCCAGTAGAGTATATACAGGGAACTATGGCTACACCTTC.

The rearrangement links TRBV24-1 to TRBJ2-2; 8 bases fit TRBD2. J gave up 2 bases and V 10 bases, and 5 bases lay outside the gene matches. The CDR3 has 14 residues. Germline CDR1 reads KGHDR; CDR2 reads SFDVKD. This CDR3 is CATSGGRNTGELFF. The CDR3 DNA follows: TGTGCCACGTCGGGGGGGAGAAACACCGGGGAGCTGTTTTTT.

V is TRBV11-2 and J is TRBJ1-1, with D tentatively TRBD1 (6 bases). The CDR3 is 13 residues long. Deletions cut 3 bases from V and 4 bases from J, with 9 bases between. Germline V CDR1 and CDR2: SGHAT, FQNNGV. CDR3 amino acids: CASSFKGGTEAFF. The CDR3 coding sequence is TGTGCCAGCAGCTTCAAAGGGGGCACTGAAGCTTTCTTT.

The rearrangement joins TRBV18 to TRBJ2-7; 7 nucleotides align to TRBD1. Germline values: CDR1 KGHSH, CDR2 LQKENI. The V and J ends lost 5 bases and 5 bases, in that order; junction bases with no gene match: 6. The CDR3 contains 13 residues. The CDR3 DNA reads as TGTGCCAGCTCATCAGGGACAGACCACGAGCAGTACTTC. Its translation: CASSSGTDHEQYF.

This clone was seen a handful of times. The chain carries TRBV2 and TRBJ1-2; a possible D gene is TRBD1 (6 bases). Trimming stripped 6 bases from V and 8 bases from J, with 13 bases between. There are 12 residues in the CDR3. CDR1 and CDR2 (germline): SNHLY, FYNNEI. This CDR3 reads CASSEITGGYTF. CDR3 DNA: TGTGCCAGCAGCGAGATAACAGGGGGCTACACCTTC.

This clone was found a few times. The chain is built from TRBV6-6 and TRBJ2-7; possibly TRBD1 for D (6 bases). The CDR3 extends over 14 amino acids. The V gene's germline CDR1 is MNHNY and CDR2 SVGAGI (reference sequence). The V end was cut by 3 bases, the J end by 7 bases, with 16 bases between. The CDR3 is CASSYNPRGEEQYF. The CDR3 DNA is TGTGCCAGCAGTTATAATCCCAGGGGTGAAGAGCAGTACTTC.

V is TRBV6-5 and J is TRBJ1-1, with 7 bases matching TRBD1. From germline, CDR1 is MNHEY and CDR2 SVGAGI. V gave up 10 bases and J gave up 1 base; unmatched junction bases: 6. The CDR3 covers 13 residues. Written as DNA, the CDR3 is TGTGCCACATTAGACAGGGCGAACACTGAAGCTTTCTTT. Translation gives CATLDRANTEAFF.

This clone was recorded a few times. This sequence joins TRBV4-1 and TRBJ2-1, with 8 bases matching TRBD1. Germline loops: CDR1 MGHRA, CDR2 YSYEKL. This CDR3 is built from 16 residues. The junction had 13 bases not matched to a gene; V was cut back by 4 bases and J by 8 bases. In DNA, the CDR3 is TGCGCCAGCAGCCCCCTTCCCGGACAGGGAAGTGATGAGCAGTTCTTC. This gives the protein CASSPLPGQGSDEQFF.

This chain joins TRBV12-5 and TRBJ1-6; TRBD1 is a possible D gene (5 bases). The CDR3 length is 15 residues. V dropped 1 base and J dropped 9 bases, with 13 bases sitting between them. The germline gives CDR1 LGHNT, CDR2 FRNRAP. CDR3 DNA sequence: TGTGCTAGTGGTTTGGGGACAAGGAGGGGTTCACCCCTCCACTTT. As protein: CASGLGTRRGSPLHF.

The chain couples TRBV7-2 to TRBJ1-2; 10 nucleotides align to TRBD1. Losses at the gene ends were 5 bases for V and 3 bases for J; bases not matched to a gene: 9. From germline, CDR1 is SGHTA and CDR2 FQGNSA. The CDR3 is 16 residues long. CDR3 coding DNA: TGTGCCAGCAGCCTAATTGGACAGGGGGTCGACTATGGCTACACCTTC. Residues: CASSLIGQGVDYGYTF.

CDR3 coding DNA: TGTGCCACCATGAGGGATTCGAACACTGAAGCTTTCTTT. Residues: CATMRDSNTEAFF. The V call is TRBV6-5, the J call TRBJ1-1; D gene ambiguous. Germline CDR1 and CDR2: MNHEY and SVGAGI. The CDR3 runs to 13 residues. V lost 10 bases and J 1 base, leaving 13 bases between the germline ends.

V gene TRBV10-2 combines with J gene TRBJ2-2, with D tentatively TRBD2 (5 bases). CDR1 and CDR2 from the germline V gene are WSHSY and SAAADI. V lost 5 bases to trimming and J lost 0 bases, with 10 bases between them. The CDR3 runs 15 residues. In nucleotides, the CDR3 is TGCGCCAGCAGTTATAGCGTTACGAACACCGGGGAGCTGTTTTTT. It codes for CASSYSVTNTGELFF.

This clone appeared once. The chain employs TRBV12-1 and TRBJ1-5; the D call in the table, TRBD1, was not verified against the DNA. TRBV12-1 is marked as a pseudogene. CDR3 length equals 19 residues. CDR3 coding DNA: TGTGCCAGCAGCCCCCGGGACAGGTCGGTCGATTATAGCAATCAGCCCCAGCATTTT. This codes for CASSPRDRSVDYSNQPQHF.

This sequence joins TRBV6-5 and TRBJ1-3; 9 bases are shared with TRBD1. CDR1 and CDR2 from the germline V gene are MNHEY and SVGAGI. Losses at the gene ends were 0 bases for V and 9 bases for J; bases not matched to a gene: 6. The CDR3 loop spans 15 amino acids. CDR3 DNA sequence: TGTGCCAGCAGTTACTCCCGGGACAGGGTCGGCACCATATATTTT. Amino acids: CASSYSRDRVGTIYF.

J is TRBJ2-7 and V is TRBV7-2; no clear D gene. The CDR3 length is 14 residues. Germline values: CDR1 SGHTA, CDR2 FQGNSA. The V end lost 1 base, the J end lost 7 bases, and 14 bases lay between the germline ends. CDR3 amino acids: CASSLGVAKSEQYF. In nucleotides, the CDR3 is TGTGCCAGCAGCTTAGGGGTAGCAAAGTCGGAGCAGTACTTC.

The rearrangement joins TRBV7-2 to TRBJ2-3, with D perhaps TRBD1 (5 bases). Per germline, CDR1 SGHTA and CDR2 FQGNSA. The CDR3 sequence is 14 residues long. Trimming pared 5 bases from V and 2 bases from J, leaving 11 bases between. CDR3 in amino acids: CASSRRQLTDTQYF. The CDR3 DNA follows: TGTGCCAGCAGCAGGCGACAGCTCACAGATACGCAGTATTTT.

This rearrangement joins TRBV19 to TRBJ2-7; 14 bases map to TRBD2. Germline assignment: CDR1 LNHDA and CDR2 SQIVND (reference sequence). The CDR3 is made up of 16 amino acids. V dropped 4 bases and J dropped 6; count of bases not matched to a gene: 8. CDR3 protein: CASSSGTSGSFFEQYF. The CDR3 DNA sequence: TGTGCCAGTAGTAGCGGGACTAGCGGGAGTTTTTTCGAGCAGTACTTC.

V usage is TRBV6-6 and J usage is TRBJ2-5; 9 positions match TRBD1. V gave up 10 bases and J gave up 6 bases; unmatched junction bases: 15. Germline CDR1 and CDR2: MNHNY and SVGAGI (reference sequence). The CDR3 runs to 15 residues. The CDR3 sequence is CATSPGQGGRKTQYF. CDR3 sequence (DNA): TGTGCCACCTCCCCGGGACAGGGTGGGAGAAAGACCCAGTACTTC.

The rearrangement links TRBV29-1 to TRBJ2-7; 7 bases agree with TRBD1. The V and J ends lost 8 bases and 1 base, in that order; junction bases with no gene match: 11. This CDR3 is built from 14 residues. Germline CDR1 SQVTM, CDR2 ANQGSEA. CDR3 in DNA: TGCAGCATTTTACTCCCGGGACAGTCCTACGAGCAGTACTTC. It encodes CSILLPGQSYEQYF.

About this clone: The sample holds other DNA sequences that translate to the same CDR3. The CDR3 loop is CASSLAGGTDTQYF. CDR3 bases: TGTGCCAGCAGCTTAGCGGGAGGTACAGATACGCAGTATTTT. This sequence joins TRBV7-2 and TRBJ2-3, with D perhaps TRBD2 (6 bases). Looked up from germline, CDR1 is SGHTA and CDR2 is FQGNSA. Trimming pared 0 bases from V and 3 bases from J, leaving 7 bases between. This CDR3 contains 14 residues.

This rearrangement joins TRBV19 to TRBJ1-4; a weak D match, TRBD1 (6 bases). V was trimmed by 3 bases and J by 8 bases, leaving 16 bases between them. CDR3 length: 15 residues. Germline lookup yields CDR1 LNHDA and CDR2 SQIVND (reference sequence). CDR3 nucleotide sequence: TGTGCCAGTAGTATTGGCAGGGGCGTCGGAGAAAAACTGTTTTTT. Its protein product is CASSIGRGVGEKLFF.

The gene calls are TRBV27 and TRBJ1-2; 9 bases fit TRBD1. This CDR3 has 16 amino acids. J lost 4 bases, V lost 5 bases, and 11 bases had no gene match. The germline CDR1 and CDR2 sequences are MNHEY and SMNVEV (reference sequence). The CDR3 sequence is CASSPGWGQGPYGYTF. For the CDR3, the DNA is TGTGCCAGCAGTCCCGGTTGGGGACAGGGTCCCTATGGCTACACCTTC.

The rearrangement uses TRBV6-1 and TRBJ2-7; D possibly corresponds to TRBD1 (6 bases). The CDR3 has 15 residues. V was clipped by 1 base and J by 3 bases, with 13 bases between them. Looked up from germline, CDR1 is MNHNS and CDR2 is SASEGT. CDR3 amino acids: CASSEGRGFVYEQYF. CDR3 nucleotide sequence: TGTGCCAGCAGTGAAGGTAGGGGGTTCGTCTACGAGCAGTACTTC.

The V and J genes are TRBV18 and TRBJ2-7; D remains unclear. Trimming removed 2 bases from V and 6 bases from J, with 8 bases in between. The CDR3 is made up of 12 amino acids. CDR1 and CDR2 from the germline V gene are KGHSH and LQKENI. DNA for the CDR3: TGTGCCAGCTCACCAGATCGGGTCGAGCAGTACTTC. The encoded protein is CASSPDRVEQYF.

The chain recombines TRBV25-1 with TRBJ2-7; TRBD1 might be the D (6 bases). The germline V gene has CDR1 MGHDK and CDR2 SYGVNS. The CDR3 contains 12 residues. Trimming took off 6 bases at V and 3 bases at J, with 9 bases between the two ends. This chain's CDR3 is CASRDRSYEQYF. The CDR3, as DNA: TGTGCCAGCAGGGACAGAAGCTACGAGCAGTACTTC.

The CDR3 reads CAISEGTGNAGNTIYF. CDR3 coding DNA: TGTGCCATCAGTGAGGGGACAGGGAACGCCGGAAACACCATATATTTT. The V and J genes are TRBV10-3 and TRBJ1-3; 9 bases align to TRBD1. V lost 2 bases to trimming and J lost 4 bases; unmatched junction nucleotides: 6. This CDR3 region has 16 residues. Germline V gene data show CDR1 as ENHRY and CDR2 as SYGVKD.

This chain uses TRBV7-3 with TRBJ2-3; 11 positions match TRBD2. CDR1 is SGHTA and CDR2 is FQGTGA in the germline V gene. This CDR3 spans 17 amino acids. Trimming took 2 bases from V and 2 from J; bases not matched to a gene: 6. CDR3 in DNA: TGTGCCAGCAGCTTAGGAACTAGCGGGGGTTACACAGATACGCAGTATTTT. It translates to CASSLGTSGGYTDTQYF.

The chain carries TRBV2 and TRBJ2-3, with D tentatively TRBD2 (6 bases). The V end lost 6 bases, the J end lost 4 bases, and 17 bases lay between the germline ends. The CDR3 runs 15 residues. Germline V CDR1 and CDR2: SNHLY, FYNNEI. The chain's CDR3 is CASRKGREVADTQYF. As DNA, the CDR3 is TGTGCCAGCAGGAAGGGCAGGGAGGTGGCAGATACGCAGTATTTT.

The gene calls are TRBV30 and TRBJ1-5; no clear D. There are 14 residues in the CDR3. Germline loops: CDR1 GTSNPN, CDR2 SVGIG (reference sequence). Trimming shortened V by 1 base and J by 9 bases, and 16 bases separated the two germline ends. This CDR3 reads CAWSGRPREPPQHF. In nucleotides, the CDR3 is TGTGCCTGGAGTGGAAGGCCAAGGGAGCCGCCCCAGCATTTT.